This entry lists 15 T cell receptor beta chains sequenced from one sample in a study of control samples from healthy donors and cancer patients (dated by TCRdb to the early 2020s). Library creation used the immunoSEQ multiplex PCR assay. Sourced from immuneACCESS, this table was stored by TCRdb with only in-frame sequences that have V and J called. A share of the clones is absent; for the studies checked, an unresolved V gene accounts for under half, and the remainder has no known explanation. This sample lists roughly 200,000 clones; roughly nine tenths were detected once. The ten largest clones capture around 1.9% of the sample. Specimen: blood. The receptors were sampled from a man younger than 45 in good health.

The chain links TRBV18 to TRBJ1-2; 7 bases match TRBD1. With V trimmed by 1 base and J by 6 bases, 2 bases remained unmatched. The CDR3 runs 13 residues. The germline V gene encodes CDR1 KGHSH and CDR2 LQKENI. The CDR3 DNA reads TGTGCCAGCTCACCACAGGGGACAGATGGCTACACCTTC. Its translation: CASSPQGTDGYTF.

The chain uses TRBV12-5 and TRBJ1-1; D is unresolved. V was clipped by 6 bases and J by 0 bases, with 11 bases between them. This CDR3 has 14 amino acids. Germline V gene data show CDR1 as LGHNT and CDR2 as FRNRAP. The CDR3 bases are TGTGCTAGTGGGGAGCAGACCTTGAACACTGAAGCTTTCTTT. Protein: CASGEQTLNTEAFF.

The chain recombines TRBV6-1 with TRBJ1-1; TRBD1 is a possible D gene (5 bases). CDR3 size: 15 residues. Germline V gives CDR1 MNHNS, CDR2 SASEGT. The V gene lost 0 bases and the J gene lost 3 bases, with 11 bases spanning the gap. Here the CDR3 DNA reads TGTGCCAGCAGTGAAGCTAGGCTGGGGGACACTGAAGCTTTCTTT. This encodes CASSEARLGDTEAFF.

In its sample, this clone was seen once. This chain uses TRBV14 with TRBJ1-2, with 10 bases fitting TRBD1. Germline-derived CDR1 and CDR2 are SGHDN and FVKESK. The CDR3 totals 16 residues. The V gene end was trimmed by 0 bases and the J gene end by 0 bases; junction bases not matched to a gene: 1. CDR3 residues: CASSQETGGSNYGYTF. The CDR3 bases are TGTGCCAGCAGCCAAGAGACAGGGGGCTCTAACTATGGCTACACCTTC. Drawing the rest from reference TRBV14 and TRBJ1-2, the complete variable domain is EAGVTQFPSHSVIEKGQTVTLRCDPISGHDNLYWYRRVMGKEIKFLLHFVKESKQDESGMPNNRFLAERTGGTYSTLKVQPAELEDSGVYFCASSQETGGSNYGYTFGSGTRLTVV.

This chain connects TRBV9 to TRBJ1-1, with 11 positions matching TRBD1. The germline CDR1 and CDR2 sequences are SGDLS and YYNGEE. The CDR3 runs to 13 residues. The V and J ends lost 3 bases and 10 bases, in that order; junction bases with no gene match: 5. The CDR3 bases are TGTGCCAGCAGCGACAGGGACAGGGGGGGAGCTTTCTTT. Its translation is CASSDRDRGGAFF.

The chain is built from TRBV27 and TRBJ1-3; tentatively, D is TRBD1 (5 bases). Germline assignment: CDR1 MNHEY and CDR2 SMNVEV (reference sequence). The V and J ends lost 7 bases and 5 bases respectively, with 21 bases between them. CDR3 length: 16 amino acids. The CDR3 nucleotides are TGTGCCAGCATTGGGTGGGGGTCAGGCGGTCGAAACACCATATATTTT. Amino acid sequence: CASIGWGSGGRNTIYF.

V usage is TRBV7-9 and J usage is TRBJ2-4; the D is unclear. The length of the CDR3 is 11 residues. V was clipped by 11 bases and J by 7 bases, with 12 bases between them. Per the germline V gene, CDR1 is SEHNR and CDR2 is FQNEAQ (reference sequence). CDR3 sequence: CASEVNNIQYF. As DNA, the CDR3 is TGTGCCTCTGAAGTCAATAACATTCAGTACTTC.

Here the CDR3 reads CASRARTDTQYF. In nucleotides, the CDR3 is TGTGCCAGCAGGGCCCGCACAGATACGCAGTATTTT. V usage is TRBV2 and J usage is TRBJ2-3; D gene unclear. The CDR3 is 12 residues long. Per germline, CDR1 SNHLY and CDR2 FYNNEI. V was pared by 6 bases and J by 1 base, with 5 bases between.

V usage is TRBV30 and J usage is TRBJ2-3; tentatively, D is TRBD2 (6 bases). The germline CDR1 and CDR2 sequences are GTSNPN and SVGIG (reference sequence). The CDR3 length is 14 residues. V gave up 0 bases and J gave up 6 bases, with 13 bases separating them. The chain's CDR3 is CAWSVQPGADTQYF. As DNA, the CDR3 is TGTGCCTGGAGTGTACAACCGGGAGCGGATACGCAGTATTTT.

The chain has TRBV5-1 and TRBJ2-1; 7 bases agree with TRBD1. Per germline, CDR1 SGHRS and CDR2 YFSETQ. Trimming took 4 bases from V and 6 from J; bases not matched to a gene: 7. This CDR3 spans 14 amino acids. The DNA for the CDR3 is TGCGCCAGCAGCATCGGGACAGAGGGCAATGAGCAGTTCTTC. Its translation: CASSIGTEGNEQFF.

The chain uses TRBV6-5 and TRBJ1-6, with D maybe TRBD1 (5 bases). V was shortened by 8 bases and J by 9 bases, with 20 bases between the two germline ends. Germline lookup yields CDR1 MNHEY and CDR2 SVGAGI. The CDR3 extends over 15 amino acids. The chain's CDR3 is CASVREAGTGSPLHF. Written as DNA, the CDR3 is TGTGCCAGCGTAAGAGAGGCAGGGACGGGTTCACCCCTCCACTTT.

The chain carries TRBV7-2 and TRBJ1-3, with D uncertain. V was shortened by 1 base and J by 4 bases, with 17 bases between the two germline ends. Germline loops: CDR1 SGHTA, CDR2 FQGNSA. This CDR3 spans 17 amino acids. Written as DNA, the CDR3 is TGTGCCAGCAGCTTAGACACCGGGCGGGTAGCAGGAAACACCATATATTTT. Protein: CASSLDTGRVAGNTIYF.

This CDR3 reads CASSQDIVNTGELFF. The DNA for the CDR3 is TGTGCCAGCAGCCAAGACATAGTGAACACCGGGGAGCTGTTTTTT. This chain uses TRBV3-1 (or the pseudogene TRBV3-2) with TRBJ2-2, with no clear D. Germline V CDR1 and CDR2: LGHDT, YNNKEL (reference sequence). This CDR3 region has 15 residues. Trimming took 0 bases from V and 1 from J, leaving 6 bases between them.

This clone was observed a handful of times. The chain links TRBV4-1 to TRBJ2-6; 7 bases align to TRBD2. The CDR3 contains 19 residues. The V and J ends lost 1 base and 3 bases, in that order; junction bases with no gene match: 12. CDR1 and CDR2 from the germline V gene are MGHRA and YSYEKL. The CDR3 DNA reads TGCGCCAGCAGCCAAGGGCCCGGTGGGGGGGTCTTTGGGGCCAACGTCCTGACTTTC. Its protein is CASSQGPGGGVFGANVLTF.

CDR3 sequence (DNA): TGTGCCAGCAGGGCCCGGGACAGGGGCACAGATACGCAGTATTTT. Its translation is CASRARDRGTDTQYF. This chain joins TRBV2 and TRBJ2-3, with 9 bases aligning to TRBD1. This CDR3 is built from 15 residues. CDR1 is SNHLY and CDR2 is FYNNEI in the germline V gene. V was clipped by 6 bases and J by 1 base; unmatched bases: 5.